The T cell receptor beta chain under discussion was sequenced for a study of T-cell memory formation after mild COVID-19. The CDR3 is 14 amino acids. Per the germline V gene, CDR1 is LNHDA and CDR2 is SQIVND (reference sequence). V lost 9 bases and J lost 6; bases outside the gene matches: 10. Study-wide results and caveats: Pre-infection memory contained some responding clones, which suggested that cross-reactive memory had joined.

This clonotype has only a few counts. Its antigen is unknown. TCRdb independently ran MiXCR on the 5' RACE reads; one entry per CDR3 protein. The repertoire holds under 250,000 distinct CDR3 sequences, with about 9.2% as singletons. The sequenced sample consisted of PBMCs or a T cell subset sorted from them (not recorded which). The chain recombines TRBV19 with TRBJ2-1, with 8 bases matching TRBD1. This TCR derives from a man between 18 and 29 years old who had mild COVID-19 (a few samples of this study predate the infection). Cell type and time point are not known. The CDR3, as DNA: TGTGCCAGCAAGGGGCGGACAGGGAGCAATGAGCAGTTCTTC. Its translation: CASKGRTGSNEQFF.